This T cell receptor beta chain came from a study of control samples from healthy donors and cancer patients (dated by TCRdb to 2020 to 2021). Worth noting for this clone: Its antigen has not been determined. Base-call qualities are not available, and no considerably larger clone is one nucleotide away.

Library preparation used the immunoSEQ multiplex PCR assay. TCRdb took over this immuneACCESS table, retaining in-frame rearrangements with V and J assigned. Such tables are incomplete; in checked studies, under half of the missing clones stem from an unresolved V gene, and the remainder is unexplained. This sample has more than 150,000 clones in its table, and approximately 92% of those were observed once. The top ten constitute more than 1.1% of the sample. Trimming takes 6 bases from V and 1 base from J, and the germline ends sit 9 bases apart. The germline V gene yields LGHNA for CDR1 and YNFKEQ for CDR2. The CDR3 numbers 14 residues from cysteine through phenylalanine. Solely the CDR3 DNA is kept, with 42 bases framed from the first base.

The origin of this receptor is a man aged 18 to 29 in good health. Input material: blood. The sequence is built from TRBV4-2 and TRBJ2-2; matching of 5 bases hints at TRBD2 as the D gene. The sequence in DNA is TGTGCCAGCAGGCTCGGGGAGAACACCGGGGAGCTGTTTTTT. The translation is CASRLGENTGELFF.